This section outlines one TCR beta chain sequence together with its context. Its specificity is not known. The V gene's germline CDR1 is KGHSH and CDR2 LQKENI. Between the trimmed V and J ends, which lost 1 base and 4 bases, there was a span of 7 bases. There are 13 residues in the CDR3. Researchers reported sorting CD4+ naive, central memory, regulatory and stem cell-like memory cells via CD45RO/CCR7/CD25/CD127/CD95/CD27. Once sorted, every population was more than 95% pure. This sample stems from a study of beta chain features in type 1 diabetes. Every bit of the isolated RNA underwent reverse transcription, so sequencing read expressed TCRB transcripts. Clones were sequenced by immunoSEQ multiplex PCR, and TCRdb holds only the in-frame ones, with some missing. The sample has about 410,000 clones; approximately 15% are singletons. Study-wide results and limits: Shortening that was moderate but significant affected the TCRB CDR3s of Type 1 diabetes patients in all four CD4+ subsets.

The chain has TRBV18 and TRBJ1-1; D uncertain. The sequenced sample was naive CD4+ T cells from blood. This receptor was obtained from a man aged 25-40 years in good health. The CDR3 region is CASSPQGFTEAFF. The CDR3 DNA sequence: TGTGCCAGCTCACCACAGGGTTTCACTGAAGCTTTCTTT.